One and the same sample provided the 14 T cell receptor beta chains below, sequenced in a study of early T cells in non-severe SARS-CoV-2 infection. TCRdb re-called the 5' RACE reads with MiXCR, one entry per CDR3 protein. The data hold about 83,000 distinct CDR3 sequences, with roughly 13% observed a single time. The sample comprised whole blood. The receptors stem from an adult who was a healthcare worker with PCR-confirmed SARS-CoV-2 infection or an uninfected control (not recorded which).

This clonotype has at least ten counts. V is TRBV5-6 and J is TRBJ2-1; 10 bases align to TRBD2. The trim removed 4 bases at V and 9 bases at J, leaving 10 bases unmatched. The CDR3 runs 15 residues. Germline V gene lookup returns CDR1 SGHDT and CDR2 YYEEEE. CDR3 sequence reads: CASSSRLAGAGEQFF. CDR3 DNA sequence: TGTGCCAGCAGCAGCCGTCTAGCGGGGGCAGGTGAGCAGTTCTTC.

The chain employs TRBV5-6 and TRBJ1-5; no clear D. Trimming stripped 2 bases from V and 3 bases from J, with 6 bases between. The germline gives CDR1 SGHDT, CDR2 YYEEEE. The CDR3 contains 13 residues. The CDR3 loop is CASSLNDNQPQHF. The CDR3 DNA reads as TGTGCCAGCAGCTTAAACGACAATCAGCCCCAGCATTTT.

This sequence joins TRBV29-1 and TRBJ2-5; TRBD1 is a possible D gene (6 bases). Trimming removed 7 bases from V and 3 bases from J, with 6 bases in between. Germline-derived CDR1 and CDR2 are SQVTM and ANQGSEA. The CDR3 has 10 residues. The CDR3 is CSAGEETQYF. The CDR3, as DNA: TGCAGCGCAGGGGAAGAGACCCAGTACTTC.

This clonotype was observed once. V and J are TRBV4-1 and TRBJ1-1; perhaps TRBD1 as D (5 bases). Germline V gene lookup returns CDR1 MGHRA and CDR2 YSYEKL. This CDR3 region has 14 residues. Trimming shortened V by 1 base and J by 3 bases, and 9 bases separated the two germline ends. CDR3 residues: CASSQADSDTEAFF. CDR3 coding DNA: TGCGCCAGCAGCCAAGCCGACAGCGACACTGAAGCTTTCTTT.

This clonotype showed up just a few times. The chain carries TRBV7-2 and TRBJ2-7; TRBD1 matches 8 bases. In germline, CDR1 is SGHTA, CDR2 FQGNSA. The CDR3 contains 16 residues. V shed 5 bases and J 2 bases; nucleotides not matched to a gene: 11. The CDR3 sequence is CASSPSGQGPPYEQYF. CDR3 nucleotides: TGTGCCAGCAGCCCAAGCGGACAGGGCCCCCCCTACGAGCAGTACTTC.

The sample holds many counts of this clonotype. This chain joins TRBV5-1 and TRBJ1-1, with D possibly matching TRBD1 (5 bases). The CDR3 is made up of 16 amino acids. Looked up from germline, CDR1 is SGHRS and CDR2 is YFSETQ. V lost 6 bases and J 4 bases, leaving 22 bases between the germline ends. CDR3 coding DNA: TGCGCCAGCAATTTGGGGCCGTCTAGTTGGGGCACTGAAGCTTTCTTT. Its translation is CASNLGPSSWGTEAFF.

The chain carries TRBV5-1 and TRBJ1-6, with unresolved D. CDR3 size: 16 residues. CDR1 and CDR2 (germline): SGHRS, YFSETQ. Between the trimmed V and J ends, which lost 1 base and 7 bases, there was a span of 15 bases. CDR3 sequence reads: CASSLTAVTTNSPLHF. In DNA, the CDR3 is TGCGCCAGCAGCTTGACAGCGGTCACCACGAATTCACCCCTCCACTTT.

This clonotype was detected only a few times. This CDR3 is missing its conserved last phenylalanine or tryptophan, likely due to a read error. DNA for the CDR3: TGTGCCAGCAGTGACTCTTCCAGGGATGGGACCCGTGGCTACACCCTC. It specifies CASSDSSRDGTRGYTL. The chain combines TRBV6-4 with TRBJ1-2; D possibly corresponds to TRBD1 (5 bases). This CDR3 comprises 16 residues. Germline values: CDR1 MRHNA, CDR2 SNTAGT. Trimming shortened V by 0 bases and J by 7 bases, and 18 bases separated the two germline ends.

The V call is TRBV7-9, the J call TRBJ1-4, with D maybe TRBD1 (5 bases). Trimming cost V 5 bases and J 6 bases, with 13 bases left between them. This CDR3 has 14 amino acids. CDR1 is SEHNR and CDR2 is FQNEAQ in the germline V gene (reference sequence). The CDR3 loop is CASSVRVGDEKLFF. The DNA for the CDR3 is TGTGCCAGCAGCGTCAGGGTTGGGGATGAAAAACTGTTTTTT.

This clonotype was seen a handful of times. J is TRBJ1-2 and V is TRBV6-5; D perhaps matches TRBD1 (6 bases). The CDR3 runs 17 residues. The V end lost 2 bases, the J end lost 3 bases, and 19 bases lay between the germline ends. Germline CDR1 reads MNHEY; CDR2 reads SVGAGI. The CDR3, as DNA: TGTGCCAGCAGTTACATGCTCCGGCAGGGGATTTACTATGGCTACACCTTC. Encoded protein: CASSYMLRQGIYYGYTF.

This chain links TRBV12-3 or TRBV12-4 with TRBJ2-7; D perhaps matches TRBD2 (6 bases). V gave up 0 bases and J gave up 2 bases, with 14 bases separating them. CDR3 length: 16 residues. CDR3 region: CASSLAGLPGAYEQYF. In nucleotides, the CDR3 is TGTGCCAGCAGTTTAGCGGGACTCCCGGGAGCCTACGAGCAGTACTTC.

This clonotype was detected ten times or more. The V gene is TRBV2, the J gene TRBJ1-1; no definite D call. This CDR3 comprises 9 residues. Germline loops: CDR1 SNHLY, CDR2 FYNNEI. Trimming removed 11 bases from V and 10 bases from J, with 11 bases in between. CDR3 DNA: TGTGCCCATGTCCTCGTAGCTTTCTTT. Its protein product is CAHVLVAFF.

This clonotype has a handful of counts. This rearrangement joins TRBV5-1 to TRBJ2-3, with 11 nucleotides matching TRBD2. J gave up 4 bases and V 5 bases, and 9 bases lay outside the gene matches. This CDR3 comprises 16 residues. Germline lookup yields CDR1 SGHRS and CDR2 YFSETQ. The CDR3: CASSPPIAGGPDTQYF. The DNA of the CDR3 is TGCGCCAGCAGTCCGCCCATAGCGGGGGGGCCAGATACGCAGTATTTT.

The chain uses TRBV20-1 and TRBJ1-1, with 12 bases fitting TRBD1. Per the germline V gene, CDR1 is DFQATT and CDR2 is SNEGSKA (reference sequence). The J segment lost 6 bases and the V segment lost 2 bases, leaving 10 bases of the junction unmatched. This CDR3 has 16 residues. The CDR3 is CSARSPPGQGAAEAFF. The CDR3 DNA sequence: TGCAGTGCTAGATCCCCGCCGGGACAGGGGGCGGCTGAAGCTTTCTTT.